The 11 T cell receptor beta chains listed next were all sequenced from one sample in a study of T cells in Graves' hyperthyroidism and ophthalmopathy. RNA transcripts served as the template for amplifying TCR beta CDR3 regions. The TCR CDR3 was amplified in a first-round RT-PCR using the HTBI primer set. TCRdb reprocessed the multiplex PCR reads via MiXCR and lists one record per CDR3 protein. The data contain 450,000 to 650,000 distinct CDR3 sequences, 14% of them singletons. What was sequenced was blood. Receptor source: a woman under 30 with Graves' ophthalmopathy.

In this sample, this clonotype turned up a few times. The chain is built from TRBV10-3 and TRBJ1-5, with TRBD1 identical over 7 bases. V dropped 10 bases and J dropped 4; count of bases not matched to a gene: 16. This CDR3 contains 16 residues. The germline V gene encodes CDR1 ENHRY and CDR2 SYGVKD. In DNA, the CDR3 is TGTGCCACCAGACCTGGACAGGTTCTACTTAATCAGCCCCAGCATTTT. Encoded protein: CATRPGQVLLNQPQHF.

The chain has TRBV25-1 and TRBJ1-6, with D possibly TRBD1 on 5 matching bases. The CDR3 totals 14 residues. In germline, CDR1 is MGHDK, CDR2 SYGVNS. V was pared by 3 bases and J by 9 bases, with 12 bases between. The CDR3 coding sequence is TGTGCCAGCAGTGATCAGCAGGGACGTTCACCCCTCCACTTT. Its protein is CASSDQQGRSPLHF.

This clonotype came up many times. This chain links TRBV5-1 with TRBJ2-3, with TRBD2 as a possible D gene (6 bases). The V gene lost 0 bases and the J gene lost 3 bases, with 14 bases spanning the gap. The CDR3 runs to 16 residues. Germline CDR1 and CDR2: SGHRS and YFSETQ. The CDR3 coding sequence is TGCGCCAGCAGCTTGGTTTACGGGAGTTCAACAGATACGCAGTATTTT. Protein: CASSLVYGSSTDTQYF. Filled out from reference TRBV5-1 and TRBJ2-3, the complete variable domain reads KAGVTQTPRYLIKTRGQQVTLSCSPISGHRSVSWYQQTPGQGLQFLFEYFSETQRNKGNFPGRFSGRQFSNSRSEMNVSTLELGDSALYLCASSLVYGSSTDTQYFGPGTRLTVL.

The chain joins TRBV9 to TRBJ2-1; 7 nucleotides match TRBD2. This CDR3 is 17 amino acids long. CDR1 SGDLS and CDR2 YYNGEE come from the germline V gene. The trim removed 0 bases at V and 0 bases at J, leaving 6 bases unmatched. As DNA, the CDR3 is TGTGCCAGCAGCGTAGTTGGGGGAGGGAGCTCCTACAATGAGCAGTTCTTC. The encoded protein is CASSVVGGGSSYNEQFF.

This clonotype was seen ten or more times. The V gene is TRBV30, the J gene TRBJ1-5; D remains ambiguous. Germline V gene lookup returns CDR1 GTSNPN and CDR2 SVGIG (reference sequence). The CDR3 loop spans 15 amino acids. V lost 3 bases, J lost 1 base, and 13 bases lay in between. The CDR3 loop is CAWSPQGFSNQPQHF. The CDR3, as DNA: TGTGCCTGGAGCCCCCAAGGGTTCAGCAATCAGCCCCAGCATTTT. The variable domain in full, with the rest retrieved from reference TRBV30 and TRBJ1-5, is SQTIHQWPATLVQPVGSPLSLECTVEGTSNPNLYWYRQAAGRGLQLLFYSVGIGQISSEVPQNLSASRPQDRQFILSSKKLLLSDSGFYLCAWSPQGFSNQPQHFGDGTRLSIL.

There are many counts of this clonotype. The CDR3 coding sequence is TGTGCCAGCAGCCTCACAGATTACTATGGCTACACCTTC. Its protein is CASSLTDYYGYTF. The chain is built from TRBV12-3 or TRBV12-4 and TRBJ1-2; D unresolved. The CDR3 has 13 residues. Deletions cut 6 bases from V and 3 bases from J, with 11 bases between.

This clonotype was observed a few times. V is TRBV7-9 and J is TRBJ1-4; 7 nucleotides align to TRBD1. The germline V gene encodes CDR1 SEHNR and CDR2 FQNEAQ (reference sequence). The CDR3 contains 17 residues. V lost 1 base, J lost 0 bases, and 5 bases stayed unmatched. The CDR3 loop reads CASSLERGPATNEKLFF. CDR3 bases: TGTGCCAGCAGCTTAGAAAGGGGGCCCGCAACTAATGAAAAACTGTTTTTT. Drawing the rest from reference TRBV7-9 and TRBJ1-4, the complete variable domain is DTGVSQNPRHKITKRGQNVTFRCDPISEHNRLYWYRQTLGQGPEFLTYFQNEAQLEKSRLLSDRFSAERPKGSFSTLEIQRTEQGDSAMYLCASSLERGPATNEKLFFGSGTQLSVL.

The rearrangement uses TRBV20-1 and TRBJ2-7; TRBD2 aligns across 13 bases. V gave up 0 bases and J gave up 4 bases; unmatched junction bases: 9. Germline V gene sequence: CDR1 DFQATT, CDR2 SNEGSKA (reference sequence). The CDR3 covers 17 residues. For the CDR3, the DNA is TGCAGTGCTAGAGATCGCAAACCGGGACTAGCGGGATACGAGCAGTACTTC. It codes for CSARDRKPGLAGYEQYF.

This clonotype has ten or more counts. This rearrangement joins TRBV20-1 to TRBJ2-3, with TRBD2 as a possible D gene (5 bases). Deletions cut 3 bases from V and 4 bases from J, with 20 bases between. In germline, CDR1 is DFQATT, CDR2 SNEGSKA (reference sequence). CDR3 size: 16 residues. CDR3 sequence: CSASRERWSVADTQYF. CDR3 nucleotides: TGCAGTGCTAGTAGGGAGCGGTGGAGCGTGGCAGATACGCAGTATTTT.

This clonotype was observed at least ten times. The chain couples TRBV9 to TRBJ2-6; no definite D call. Germline CDR1 is SGDLS and CDR2 is YYNGEE. V was clipped by 0 bases and J by 0 bases, with 1 base between them. The CDR3 totals 14 residues. The CDR3 spells CASSVASGANVLTF. The CDR3 DNA sequence: TGTGCCAGCAGCGTAGCCTCTGGGGCCAACGTCCTGACTTTC. Filled out from reference TRBV9 and TRBJ2-6, the complete variable domain reads DSGVTQTPKHLITATGQRVTLRCSPRSGDLSVYWYQQSLDQGLQFLIQYYNGEERAKGNILERFSAQQFPDLHSELNLSSLELGDSALYFCASSVASGANVLTFGAGSRLTVL.

The J gene is TRBJ1-2, the V gene TRBV9, with TRBD1 identical over 10 bases. With V trimmed by 4 bases and J by 5 bases, 11 bases remained unmatched. Germline CDR1 reads SGDLS; CDR2 reads YYNGEE. The CDR3 is made up of 16 amino acids. The CDR3 nucleotides are TGTGCCAGCAGCCCTAGAACCAGACAGGGGGCATATGGCTACACCTTC. Its translation: CASSPRTRQGAYGYTF.